Listed below are T cell receptor beta chains from one sample, sequenced in a study of CD8+ T cells in alopecia areata. Profiling relied on immunoSEQ multiplex PCR, and the TCRdb table lists in-frame clones only, not all of them. Seen here are about 210,000 clones, around two fifths observed once, and the top ten hold approximately 2.9%. This material consisted of CD4+ T cells sorted from blood, taken at roughly week 36, from a patient treated with tofacitinib. The origin of the receptors is a human donor with alopecia areata. CDR3s leave out the opening cysteine and the closing phenylalanine or tryptophan. A D gene is named only where the DNA matches it firmly.

j_call: TRBJ2-1
d_call: TRBD2
v_call: TRBV29-1
cdr3_aa: SGQMVGLAGNEQF

j_call: TRBJ1-5
d_call: .
v_call: TRBV7-9
cdr3_aa: ASSLAPGITQH

j_call: TRBJ2-7
d_call: .
v_call: TRBV18
cdr3_aa: ASSPGQEQY

j_call: TRBJ2-1
d_call: TRBD1
v_call: TRBV25-1
cdr3_aa: ASSSDRGANEQF

j_call: TRBJ2-3
d_call: TRBD2
v_call: TRBV18
cdr3_aa: ASSFRLADATDTQY

j_call: TRBJ2-1
d_call: .
v_call: TRBV2
cdr3_aa: ASTPLQGTSDNEQF

j_call: TRBJ2-2
d_call: TRBD1
v_call: TRBV9
cdr3_aa: ASSADPRQGYTGELF

j_call: TRBJ1-5
d_call: .
v_call: TRBV6-6
cdr3_aa: ASRLQGAQPQH

j_call: TRBJ1-4
d_call: .
v_call: TRBV6-5
cdr3_aa: ASSYSGGTGEKLF

j_call: TRBJ2-1
d_call: TRBD2
v_call: TRBV10-2
cdr3_aa: ASRRTSGLSYNEQF

j_call: TRBJ1-1
d_call: .
v_call: TRBV5-6
cdr3_aa: ASSLGAEAF

j_call: TRBJ2-1
d_call: .
v_call: TRBV30
cdr3_aa: AWSVTGFRASEQF

j_call: TRBJ2-1
d_call: TRBD2
v_call: TRBV7-3
cdr3_aa: ASSLGGSPYNEQF

j_call: TRBJ1-1
d_call: TRBD1
v_call: TRBV7-2
cdr3_aa: ASSFWTGEVGAF

j_call: TRBJ1-1
d_call: .
v_call: TRBV29-1
cdr3_aa: SVVPLNTEAF

j_call: TRBJ2-7
d_call: .
v_call: TRBV4-2
cdr3_aa: ASSLTNGEQY

j_call: TRBJ1-2
d_call: .
v_call: TRBV2
cdr3_aa: ARVGQPGEVGYT

j_call: TRBJ2-7
d_call: .
v_call: TRBV4-2
cdr3_aa: ASSPSASDQYEQY

j_call: TRBJ2-7
d_call: .
v_call: TRBV29-1
cdr3_aa: SVEVVAGAYEQY

j_call: TRBJ2-5
d_call: TRBD2
v_call: TRBV5-1
cdr3_aa: ASSTTGSTSGSRKTQY

j_call: TRBJ2-1
d_call: TRBD2
v_call: TRBV6-5
cdr3_aa: ASGKGTAGGNEQF

j_call: TRBJ2-5
d_call: .
v_call: TRBV5-4
cdr3_aa: ASSLNWETQY

j_call: TRBJ2-7
d_call: TRBD1
v_call: TRBV23-1
cdr3_aa: ASRQGKSYEQY

j_call: TRBJ2-4
d_call: TRBD2
v_call: TRBV30
cdr3_aa: AWRPSGGIQY

j_call: TRBJ2-1
d_call: .
v_call: TRBV2
cdr3_aa: ASSRDSPRGNEQF

j_call: TRBJ2-3
d_call: TRBD2
v_call: TRBV29-1
cdr3_aa: SVDSGLGGGDTQY

j_call: TRBJ2-5
d_call: .
v_call: TRBV2
cdr3_aa: ASSVKVGETQY

j_call: TRBJ2-3
d_call: TRBD2
v_call: TRBV30
cdr3_aa: AWNYAGGTDTQY

j_call: TRBJ2-5
d_call: .
v_call: TRBV2
cdr3_aa: ASSGQETQY

j_call: TRBJ2-2
d_call: .
v_call: TRBV15
cdr3_aa: ASQGGAGELF

j_call: TRBJ1-4
d_call: TRBD1
v_call: TRBV29-1
cdr3_aa: SVRQGVGEKLF

j_call: TRBJ2-7
d_call: .
v_call: TRBV6-1
cdr3_aa: ASGREQY

j_call: TRBJ2-2
d_call: .
v_call: TRBV14
cdr3_aa: ASSQVLGSGNTGELF

j_call: TRBJ2-7
d_call: .
v_call: TRBV7-6
cdr3_aa: ASSFGETYEQY

j_call: TRBJ2-5
d_call: TRBD1
v_call: TRBV5-1
cdr3_aa: ASSLETGLDVTQY

j_call: TRBJ2-5
d_call: TRBD2
v_call: TRBV15
cdr3_aa: ATSSGLAEIQETQY

j_call: TRBJ2-7
d_call: .
v_call: TRBV6-5
cdr3_aa: ASQRGTNYEQY

j_call: TRBJ1-1
d_call: .
v_call: TRBV7-2
cdr3_aa: ASSLGTPSEAF

j_call: TRBJ2-3
d_call: TRBD2
v_call: TRBV10-3
cdr3_aa: AISESRLAGGGDTQY

j_call: TRBJ1-4
d_call: .
v_call: TRBV30
cdr3_aa: AWNARSGEKLF

j_call: TRBJ2-7
d_call: TRBD2
v_call: TRBV18
cdr3_aa: ASSPQIFGTSGAYEQY

j_call: TRBJ1-3
d_call: .
v_call: TRBV9
cdr3_aa: ASSVTGNTIY